This is a list of T cell receptor beta chains from one sample in a study of blood T cells in healthy people across ages. Via MiXCR, TCRdb re-called the 5' RACE reads, giving one row per CDR3 protein. The data contain roughly 560,000 distinct CDR3 sequences, less than 25% of them singletons. A further study also used this sample, focusing on T cells of mothers and their children.

The source material was blood. The receptors come from a boy aged 5 to 17 in good health. Both conserved end residues are part of each CDR3. Each record gives: V gene, clone size, D gene, J gene, CDR3 protein, CDR3 DNA. A D gene is named only where the DNA matches it firmly. Clone size is shown for a subset of rows, as once, few, many or a class of expanded clone.

TRBV12-3/TRBV12-4	few	TRBD2	TRBJ2-1	CASSLTSGGFEQFF	TGTGCCAGCAGTTTGACTAGCGGGGGGTTTGAGCAGTTCTTC
TRBV24-1	-	-	TRBJ2-2	CATSDLKGELFF	TGTGCCACCAGTGATTTAAAGGGGGAGCTGTTTTTT
TRBV2	-	TRBD1	TRBJ1-5	CASENRGGNQPQHF	TGTGCCAGCGAAAACAGGGGTGGCAATCAGCCCCAGCATTTT
TRBV10-3	-	-	TRBJ2-3	CAIREGLTDTQYF	TGTGCCATCAGGGAGGGGCTCACAGATACGCAGTATTTT
TRBV7-7	-	-	TRBJ2-3	CASSLEFNSQETQYF	TGTGCTAGCAGCTTAGAATTCAACAGCCAAGAGACCCAGTACTTT
TRBV20-1	-	TRBD1	TRBJ1-5	CSARERDRQYQPQHF	TGCAGTGCTAGGGAGCGGGACAGGCAATATCAGCCCCAGCATTTT
TRBV5-1	-	-	TRBJ2-1	CASSFRKGLSSYNEQFF	TGCGCCAGCAGCTTCCGGAAGGGCCTCAGCTCCTACAATGAGCAGTTCTTC
TRBV13	few	-	TRBJ1-2	CASSPRQDLYGYTF	TGTGCCAGCAGCCCCCGACAGGACCTCTATGGCTACACCTTC
TRBV5-1	-	-	TRBJ2-5	CASSLAGAGRGETQYF	TGCGCCAGCAGCTTGGCTGGGGCAGGGAGAGGAGAGACCCAGTACTTC
TRBV6-1	-	-	TRBJ2-1	CASTLVDLYNEQFF	TGTGCCAGCACCCTCGTGGACCTATACAATGAGCAGTTCTTC
TRBV29-1	few	-	TRBJ2-7	CSVVRSPTPYEQYF	TGCAGCGTTGTACGGTCCCCAACCCCCTACGAGCAGTACTTC
TRBV24-1	-	TRBD2	TRBJ2-1	CATSPAGGLSYNEQFF	TGTGCCACCAGTCCAGCGGGAGGCCTCTCCTACAATGAGCAGTTCTTC
TRBV29-1	many	-	TRBJ1-2	CSAAPTVGGGYTF	TGCAGCGCCGCCCCCACAGTCGGAGGTGGCTACACCTTC
TRBV13	-	TRBD2	TRBJ2-3	CATVLAGGYTDTQYF	TGTGCCACCGTACTAGCGGGGGGGTACACAGATACGCAGTATTTT
TRBV12-3/TRBV12-4	-	-	TRBJ2-6	CASRAGTGANVLTF	TGTGCCAGCAGGGCCGGGACAGGGGCCAACGTCCTGACTTTC
TRBV28	-	TRBD1	TRBJ1-5	CASSLVGQGELQPQHF	TGTGCCAGCAGTTTAGTGGGACAGGGGGAATTACAGCCCCAGCATTTT
TRBV28	few	-	TRBJ1-1	CASSFRNQGLNTEAFF	TGTGCCAGCAGTTTCCGGAATCAGGGGTTGAACACTGAAGCTTTCTTT
TRBV7-9	-	TRBD1	TRBJ2-1	CASSPQGNEQFF	TGTGCCAGCAGCCCACAGGGGAATGAGCAGTTCTTC
TRBV5-5	few	TRBD1	TRBJ1-5	CASSLSQGIGQPQHF	TGTGCCAGCAGCTTGTCACAGGGGATAGGGCAGCCCCAGCATTTT
TRBV29-1	-	-	TRBJ2-3	CSVDQSTDTQYF	TGCAGCGTTGATCAGAGCACAGATACGCAGTATTTT
TRBV30	-	TRBD2	TRBJ2-3	CAWSSGGAWTDTQYF	TGTGCCTGGAGTAGCGGGGGGGCATGGACAGATACGCAGTATTTT
TRBV6-2/TRBV6-3	few	TRBD1	TRBJ2-7	CASSSGTGGLYEQYF	TGTGCCAGCAGTTCCGGGACAGGAGGACTCTACGAGCAGTACTTC
TRBV20-1	few	TRBD1	TRBJ2-5	CSARGTGGQETQYF	TGCAGTGCTAGAGGGACAGGGGGTCAAGAGACCCAGTACTTC
TRBV7-7	-	TRBD2	TRBJ2-1	CASSPGTSGFYNEQFF	TGTGCTAGCAGCCCCGGGACTAGCGGCTTCTACAATGAGCAGTTCTTC
TRBV14	few	-	TRBJ2-1	CASSQVSPGSNDNEQFF	TGTGCCAGCAGCCAAGTCAGCCCTGGGTCGAATGACAATGAGCAGTTCTTC
TRBV29-1	few	-	TRBJ2-5	CSAPTGETQYF	TGCAGCGCTCCGACGGGAGAGACCCAGTACTTC
TRBV5-6	few	-	TRBJ1-1	CASSASTAEAFF	TGTGCCAGCAGCGCTTCGACGGCGGAAGCTTTCTTT
TRBV11-2	-	-	TRBJ1-2	CASSPRWQAYGYTF	TGTGCCAGCAGCCCCCGTTGGCAGGCCTATGGCTACACCTTC